A single sample gave rise to the 8 T cell receptor beta chains below, sequenced in a study of T cell responses to AZD1222 COVID-19 vaccine. TCRdb's table, derived via immunoSEQ multiplex PCR, lists solely in-frame clones and lacks some. The sample has 140,000 or so clones, around 89% seen once. This material consisted of peripheral blood, taken 28 days after the second AZD1222 dose. The receptors originated from an adult who received the AZD1222 COVID-19 vaccine.

The chain employs TRBV19 and TRBJ1-1; TRBD1 aligns across 10 bases. This CDR3 comprises 16 residues. Germline CDR1 is LNHDA and CDR2 is SQIVND (reference sequence). The ends lost 7 bases at V and 5 bases at J; junction bases unmatched: 13. CDR3 DNA sequence: TGTGCCAGTAACTCAGTGGTAGGGACAGGGGAGACTGAAGCTTTCTTT. It encodes CASNSVVGTGETEAFF.

This clone was seen a single time. The CDR3 region has the DNA TGCGCCAGCAGCTTGGCCTCAGGTGAGCAGTTCTTC. Protein sequence: CASSLASGEQFF. This rearrangement joins TRBV5-1 to TRBJ2-1; D not certain. CDR3 size: 12 residues. Trimming stripped 0 bases from V and 9 bases from J, with 7 bases between. Germline loops: CDR1 SGHRS, CDR2 YFSETQ.

The chain combines TRBV6-5 with TRBJ2-2; D unclear. The germline gives CDR1 MNHEY, CDR2 SVGAGI. Deletions cut 8 bases from V and 6 bases from J, with 16 bases between. This CDR3 comprises 14 residues. In nucleotides, the CDR3 is TGTGCCAGCTATGATATTCTCAACTCCGGGGAGCTGTTTTTT. It translates to CASYDILNSGELFF.

The chain employs TRBV6-5 and TRBJ1-1; 8 nucleotides agree with TRBD1. The CDR3 loop spans 11 amino acids. V gave up 7 bases and J gave up 9 bases; unmatched junction bases: 4. Germline values: CDR1 MNHEY, CDR2 SVGAGI. The CDR3 DNA is TGTGCCAGCATGGGGACAGGCAAAGCTTTCTTT. It translates to CASMGTGKAFF.

This chain connects TRBV5-4 to TRBJ1-2; no reliable D call. The CDR3 spans 14 residues. V lost 1 base and J lost 3, with 10 bases in between. CDR1 SGHNT and CDR2 YYREEE come from the germline V gene (reference sequence). In nucleotides, the CDR3 is TGTGCCAGCAGCTTGCAGTTAGGAGACTATGGCTACACCTTC. The encoded protein is CASSLQLGDYGYTF.

The chain carries TRBV6-6 and TRBJ1-2; 7 bases are shared with TRBD1. The CDR3 spans 13 residues. Germline lookup yields CDR1 MNHNY and CDR2 SVGAGI (reference sequence). Trimming cost V 5 bases and J 8 bases; bases outside gene matches: 8. CDR3 bases: TGTGCCAGCAGTCCATCAGGGGGTCGCGGCTACACCTTC. Protein: CASSPSGGRGYTF.

This chain uses TRBV5-1 with TRBJ1-2, with D possibly being TRBD1 (5 bases). CDR1 is SGHRS, CDR2 YFSETQ, per germline. The CDR3 totals 14 residues. Between the trimmed V and J ends, which lost 0 bases and 4 bases, there was a span of 10 bases. Here the CDR3 reads CASSLVAGAYGYTF. CDR3 DNA sequence: TGCGCCAGCAGCTTGGTCGCCGGGGCCTATGGCTACACCTTC.

The rearrangement joins TRBV6-2 or TRBV6-3 to TRBJ1-2; D is unresolved. CDR1 is MNHEY and CDR2 is SVGEGT in the germline V gene. Trimming took 5 bases from V and 7 from J, leaving 8 bases between them. CDR3 length equals 11 residues. The CDR3 nucleotides read TGTGCCAGCAGTGCCGGGGTTGGCTACACCTTC. This encodes CASSAGVGYTF.